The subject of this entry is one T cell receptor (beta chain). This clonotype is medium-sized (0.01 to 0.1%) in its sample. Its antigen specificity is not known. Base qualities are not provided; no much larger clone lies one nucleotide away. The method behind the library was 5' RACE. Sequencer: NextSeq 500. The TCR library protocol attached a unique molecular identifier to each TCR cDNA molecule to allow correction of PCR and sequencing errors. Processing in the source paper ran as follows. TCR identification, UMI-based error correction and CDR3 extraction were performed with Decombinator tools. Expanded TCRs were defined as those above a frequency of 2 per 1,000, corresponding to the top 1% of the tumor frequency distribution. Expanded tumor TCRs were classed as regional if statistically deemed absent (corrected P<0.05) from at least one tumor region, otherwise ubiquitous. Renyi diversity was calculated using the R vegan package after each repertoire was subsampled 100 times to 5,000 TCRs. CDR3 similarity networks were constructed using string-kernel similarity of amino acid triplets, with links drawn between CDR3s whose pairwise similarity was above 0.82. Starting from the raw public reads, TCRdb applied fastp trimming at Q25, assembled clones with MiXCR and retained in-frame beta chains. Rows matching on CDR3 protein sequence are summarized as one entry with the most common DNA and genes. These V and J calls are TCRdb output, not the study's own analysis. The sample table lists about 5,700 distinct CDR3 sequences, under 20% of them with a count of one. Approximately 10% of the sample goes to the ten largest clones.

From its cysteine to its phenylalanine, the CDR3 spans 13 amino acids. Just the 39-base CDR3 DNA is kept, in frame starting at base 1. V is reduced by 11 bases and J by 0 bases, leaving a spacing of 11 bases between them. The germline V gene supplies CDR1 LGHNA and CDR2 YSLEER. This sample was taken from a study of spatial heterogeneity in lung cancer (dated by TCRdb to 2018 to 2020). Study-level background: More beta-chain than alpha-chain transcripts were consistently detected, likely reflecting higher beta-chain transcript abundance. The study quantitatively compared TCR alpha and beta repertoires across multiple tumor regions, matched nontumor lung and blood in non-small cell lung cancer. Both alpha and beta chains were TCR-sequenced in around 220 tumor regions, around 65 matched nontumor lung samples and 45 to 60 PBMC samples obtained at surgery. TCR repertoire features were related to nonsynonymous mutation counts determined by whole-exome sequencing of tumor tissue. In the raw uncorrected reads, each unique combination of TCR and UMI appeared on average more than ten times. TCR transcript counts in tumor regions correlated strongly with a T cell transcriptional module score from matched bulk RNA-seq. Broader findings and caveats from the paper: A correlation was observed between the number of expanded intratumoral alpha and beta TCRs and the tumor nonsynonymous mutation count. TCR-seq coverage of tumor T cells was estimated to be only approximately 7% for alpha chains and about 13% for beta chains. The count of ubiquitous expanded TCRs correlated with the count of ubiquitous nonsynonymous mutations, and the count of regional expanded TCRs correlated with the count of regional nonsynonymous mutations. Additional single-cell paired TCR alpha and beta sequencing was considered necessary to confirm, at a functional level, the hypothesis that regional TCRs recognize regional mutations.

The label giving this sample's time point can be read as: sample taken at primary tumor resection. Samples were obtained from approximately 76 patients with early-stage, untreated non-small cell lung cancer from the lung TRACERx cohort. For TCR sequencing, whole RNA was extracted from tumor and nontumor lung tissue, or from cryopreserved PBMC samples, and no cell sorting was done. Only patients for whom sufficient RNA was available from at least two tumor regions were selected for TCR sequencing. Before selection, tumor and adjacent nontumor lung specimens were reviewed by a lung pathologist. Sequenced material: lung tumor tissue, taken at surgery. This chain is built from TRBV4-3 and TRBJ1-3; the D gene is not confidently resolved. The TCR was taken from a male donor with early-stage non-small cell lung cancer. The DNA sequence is TGCGCCGCAGCCGCAACCTCTGGAAACACCATATATTTT. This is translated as CAAAATSGNTIYF.